This T cell receptor beta chain is drawn from a study of PD-1 blockade in mismatch repair-deficient tumors. As for the study in general: All were previously treated, progressing patients with about 11 mismatch repair-deficient cancer types.

Findings of the study overall: Tumor-resident clones, often undetectable pretreatment in blood, expanded then contracted after pembrolizumab.

All patients were mismatch repair deficient, assessed by either PCR or immunohistochemistry. A few pembrolizumab responders had their TCRs sequenced. This clone came up once. Its cognate antigen is unknown. Germline values: CDR1 MNHEY, CDR2 SVGAGI. The CDR3 is made up of 16 amino acids. Trimming took off 4 bases at V and 1 base at J, with 15 bases between the two ends. Sequencing was performed with immunoSEQ multiplex PCR; in TCRdb, only in-frame clones are kept and a portion is missing. The data show 120,000 or so clones, with roughly 86% seen just once and about 13% held by the top ten. The receptor comes from an adult with mismatch repair-deficient cancer. The gene calls are TRBV6-5 and TRBJ2-3; a possible D gene is TRBD1 (5 bases). Sequencing used peripheral blood, obtained 44 weeks after starting pembrolizumab. The CDR3 reads CASSFQGVQGTDTQYF. The CDR3 DNA follows: TGTGCCAGCAGTTTTCAGGGTGTCCAAGGCACAGATACGCAGTATTTT.